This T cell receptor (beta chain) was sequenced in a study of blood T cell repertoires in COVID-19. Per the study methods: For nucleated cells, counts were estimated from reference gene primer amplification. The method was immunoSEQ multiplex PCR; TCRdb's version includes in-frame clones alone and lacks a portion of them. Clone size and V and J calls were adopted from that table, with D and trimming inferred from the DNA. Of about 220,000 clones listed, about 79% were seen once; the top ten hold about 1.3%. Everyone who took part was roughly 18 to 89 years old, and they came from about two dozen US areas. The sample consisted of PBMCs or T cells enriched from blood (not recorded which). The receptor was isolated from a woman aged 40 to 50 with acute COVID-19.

The DNA for the CDR3 is TGCAGCGTTGTCCCCGGGACTGGCAGGAGGGTAGGTGAGCAGTTCTTC. Translation: CSVVPGTGRRVGEQFF. J is TRBJ2-1 and V is TRBV29-1; a weak D match, TRBD2 (6 bases). Germline V gene sequence: CDR1 SQVTM, CDR2 ANQGSEA. Deletions cut 4 bases from V and 9 bases from J, with 25 bases between. CDR3 size: 16 residues.